A single sample gave rise to the 19 T cell receptor beta chains below, sequenced in a study of shared clonotypes between healthy human individuals. Method: immunoSEQ multiplex PCR; TCRdb's copy keeps in-frame clones and lacks some. The sample records millions of clones, about 95% being singletons. In the naive CD8 group, cells lacked CD45RO and were positively selected for CCR7, so terminally differentiated effector memory CD45RA+ cells were left out. Sequencing input: naive CD8+ T cells sorted from blood. The receptor source for this set is a man between 18 and 35 years old in good health.

This chain links TRBV10-3 with TRBJ2-3; D is ambiguous. CDR3 length: 17 residues. CDR1 ENHRY and CDR2 SYGVKD come from the germline V gene. With 0 bases removed from V and 6 bases from J, the gap between germline ends came to 19 bases. CDR3 DNA sequence: TGTGCCATCAGTGAGTCGACGGTGGGCCGGATAGGGGATACGCAGTATTTT. It specifies CAISESTVGRIGDTQYF.

CDR3 protein: CASSQAYNEQFF. The CDR3, as DNA: TGTGCCAGCAGTCAGGCCTACAATGAGCAGTTCTTC. The chain is built from TRBV6-6 and TRBJ2-1, with D unclear. Germline CDR1 is MNHNY and CDR2 is SVGAGI (reference sequence). V dropped 5 bases and J dropped 2 bases, with 4 bases sitting between them. The CDR3 is 12 residues long.

The chain joins TRBV27 to TRBJ1-5, with a weak D call TRBD1 (6 bases). This CDR3 has 15 residues. V shed 5 bases and J shed 0 bases, with 11 bases lying between them. Germline V lookup: CDR1 MNHEY, CDR2 SMNVEV (reference sequence). The CDR3 DNA reads as TGTGCCAGCAGTCCTTGGACAGATAGCAATCAGCCCCAGCATTTT. This gives the protein CASSPWTDSNQPQHF.

The chain combines TRBV28 with TRBJ2-2; TRBD1 aligns across 9 bases. Germline-derived CDR1 and CDR2 are MDHEN and SYDVKM. The CDR3 totals 16 residues. The trim removed 2 bases at V and 4 bases at J, leaving 5 bases unmatched. This chain's CDR3 is CASSLVGQGSTGELFF. CDR3 sequence (DNA): TGTGCCAGCAGTTTAGTCGGACAGGGGAGCACCGGGGAGCTGTTTTTT.

The chain has TRBV6-1 and TRBJ1-1; TRBD1 matches 8 bases. CDR3 length: 15 residues. Trimming at V came to 2 bases and at J to 3 bases, leaving 5 bases not matched to a gene. The germline V gene encodes CDR1 MNHNS and CDR2 SASEGT. The CDR3 nucleotides read TGTGCCAGCAGTGAAACAGGGGGTGGGTACACTGAAGCTTTCTTT. Protein: CASSETGGGYTEAFF.

CDR3 in amino acids: CASSEDWAYTEAFF. CDR3 DNA: TGTGCCAGCAGTGAAGATTGGGCGTACACTGAAGCTTTCTTT. The chain has TRBV6-1 and TRBJ1-1, with D unresolved. Germline V gene data show CDR1 as MNHNS and CDR2 as SASEGT. Trimming stripped 1 base from V and 3 bases from J, with 9 bases between. The CDR3 covers 14 residues.

This clone is a singleton in its sample. The rearrangement uses TRBV18 and TRBJ2-3; D remains ambiguous. Trimming shortened V by 4 bases and J by 2 bases, and 13 bases separated the two germline ends. Per germline, CDR1 KGHSH and CDR2 LQKENI. The length of the CDR3 is 15 residues. The CDR3 bases are TGTGCCAGCTCACACCGGGTAGGAGACACAGATACGCAGTATTTT. Its protein is CASSHRVGDTDTQYF.

V usage is TRBV7-2 and J usage is TRBJ2-7, with TRBD2 as a possible D gene (5 bases). The CDR3 is made up of 15 amino acids. Per germline, CDR1 SGHTA and CDR2 FQGNSA. V lost 3 bases and J 6 bases, leaving 18 bases between the germline ends. In DNA, the CDR3 is TGTGCCAGCAGCTTGAGGGAAGGGCCCCAGCTCGAGCAGTACTTC. It encodes CASSLREGPQLEQYF.

In regard to this clone: This sample also contains other DNA sequences that code for the same CDR3. V usage is TRBV30 and J usage is TRBJ2-7; TRBD1 or TRBD2 may be the D gene (5 bases each). The germline CDR1 and CDR2 sequences are GTSNPN and SVGIG (reference sequence). Trimming shortened V by 3 bases and J by 3 bases, and 12 bases separated the two germline ends. The CDR3 spans 13 residues. The CDR3 spells CAWSPGTGYEQYF. For the CDR3, the DNA is TGTGCCTGGAGCCCCGGGACGGGCTACGAGCAGTACTTC.

The chain joins TRBV2 to TRBJ2-1; 9 bases are a match to TRBD1. Germline V CDR1 and CDR2: SNHLY, FYNNEI. Trimming cost V 6 bases and J 3 bases; bases outside gene matches: 9. This CDR3 has 16 amino acids. The CDR3 sequence is CASREPGTGYYNEQFF. The CDR3 region has the DNA TGTGCCAGCAGGGAGCCCGGGACAGGGTACTACAATGAGCAGTTCTTC.

This clone has a single count. The V call is TRBV5-4, the J call TRBJ1-1; the D is unclear. The ends were cut back, 1 base at V and 8 bases at J, with 9 bases in the middle. The CDR3 contains 12 residues. In germline, CDR1 is SGHNT, CDR2 YYREEE (reference sequence). CDR3 sequence reads: CASSLNMYEAFF. The DNA for the CDR3 is TGTGCCAGCAGCTTGAATATGTACGAAGCTTTCTTT.

As regards this clone: Other DNA sequences within the sample encode an identical CDR3. The V call is TRBV9, the J call TRBJ2-7; 8 bases agree with TRBD1. Germline CDR1 and CDR2: SGDLS and YYNGEE. J was trimmed by 2 bases and V by 2 bases; bases with no gene match: 3. The CDR3 totals 14 residues. The CDR3 sequence: CASSVETGAYEQYF. CDR3 nucleotide sequence: TGTGCCAGCAGCGTGGAGACAGGGGCCTACGAGCAGTACTTC.

Comment on this clone: This CDR3 is also generated by other DNA sequences in the sample. CDR3 region: CASSYSGNEQFF. CDR3 coding DNA: TGTGCCAGCAGTTACTCGGGTAATGAGCAGTTCTTC. The V call is TRBV6-5, the J call TRBJ2-1; D is undetermined. V lost 0 bases and J 7 bases, leaving 4 bases between the germline ends. Germline V gives CDR1 MNHEY, CDR2 SVGAGI. The CDR3 is 12 amino acids.

The count of this clone is one. The chain is built from TRBV19 and TRBJ2-7, with TRBD1 matching 8 bases. The CDR3 is made up of 14 amino acids. In germline, CDR1 is LNHDA, CDR2 SQIVND (reference sequence). V lost 4 bases, J lost 2 bases, and 4 bases stayed unmatched. CDR3 sequence: CASSTQGETYEQYF. CDR3 in DNA: TGTGCCAGTAGTACACAGGGGGAGACCTACGAGCAGTACTTC.

This chain uses TRBV2 with TRBJ1-1, with no clear D. Germline V lookup: CDR1 SNHLY, CDR2 FYNNEI. Trimming took off 6 bases at V and 8 bases at J, with 10 bases between the two ends. This CDR3 is built from 11 residues. Here the CDR3 reads CASSGETEAFF. In DNA, the CDR3 is TGTGCCAGCAGCGGAGAGACAGAAGCTTTCTTT. The full variable domain, rest sourced from reference TRBV2 and TRBJ1-1, is EPEVTQTPSHQVTQMGQEVILRCVPISNHLYFYWYRQILGQKVEFLVSFYNNEISEKSEIFDDQFSVERPDGSNFTLKIRSTKLEDSAMYFCASSGETEAFFGQGTRLTVV.

The chain combines TRBV19 with TRBJ1-1; TRBD1 matches 9 bases. J gave up 0 bases and V 4 bases, and 3 bases lay outside the gene matches. The germline V gene encodes CDR1 LNHDA and CDR2 SQIVND (reference sequence). The CDR3 runs 15 residues. The CDR3 DNA is TGTGCCAGTAGTACGGGGACAGGGTTGAACACTGAAGCTTTCTTT. This translates into CASSTGTGLNTEAFF.

A note on this clone: This sample includes further DNA sequences coding for the same CDR3. The rearrangement uses TRBV2 and TRBJ1-2; 7 bases line up with TRBD1. Germline CDR1 is SNHLY and CDR2 is FYNNEI. V shed 6 bases, J shed 3 bases, and the junction held 1 base outside the gene matches. This CDR3 region has 12 residues. CDR3 nucleotides: TGTGCCAGCAGCGGGACAGACTATGGCTACACCTTC. Translating gives CASSGTDYGYTF.

The chain links TRBV5-1 to TRBJ1-1; D not resolved. Germline-derived CDR1 and CDR2 are SGHRS and YFSETQ. Trimming took 0 bases from V and 0 from J, leaving 9 bases between them. This CDR3 has 15 residues. The CDR3 region is CASSLGRMMNTEAFF. In DNA, the CDR3 is TGCGCCAGCAGCTTGGGAAGGATGATGAACACTGAAGCTTTCTTT.

V is TRBV19 and J is TRBJ2-7, with TRBD1 identical over 11 bases. Trimming at V came to 4 bases and at J to 1 base, leaving 9 bases not matched to a gene. CDR1 and CDR2 (germline): LNHDA, SQIVND (reference sequence). The CDR3 extends over 17 amino acids. CDR3: CASSNYPGTGGSYEQYF. CDR3 sequence (DNA): TGTGCCAGTAGTAACTACCCCGGGACAGGGGGGTCCTACGAGCAGTACTTC.